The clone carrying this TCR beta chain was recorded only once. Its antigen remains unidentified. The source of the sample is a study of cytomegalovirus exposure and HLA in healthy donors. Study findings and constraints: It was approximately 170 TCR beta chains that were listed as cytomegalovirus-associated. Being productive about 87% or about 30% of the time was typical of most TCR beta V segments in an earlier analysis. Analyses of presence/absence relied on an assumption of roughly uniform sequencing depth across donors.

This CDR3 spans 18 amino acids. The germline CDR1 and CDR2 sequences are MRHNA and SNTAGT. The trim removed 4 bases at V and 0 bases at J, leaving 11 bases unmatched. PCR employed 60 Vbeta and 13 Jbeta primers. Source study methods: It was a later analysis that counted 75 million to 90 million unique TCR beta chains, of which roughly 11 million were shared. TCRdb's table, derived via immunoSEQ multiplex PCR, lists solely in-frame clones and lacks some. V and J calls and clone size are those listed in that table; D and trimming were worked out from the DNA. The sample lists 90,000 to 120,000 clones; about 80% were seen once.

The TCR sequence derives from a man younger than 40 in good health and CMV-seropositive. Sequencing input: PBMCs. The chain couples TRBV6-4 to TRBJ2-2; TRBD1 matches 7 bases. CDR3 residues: CASSVGFRDSSNTGELFF. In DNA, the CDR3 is TGTGCCAGCAGTGTTGGGTTCCGGGACAGCTCGAACACCGGGGAGCTGTTTTTT.